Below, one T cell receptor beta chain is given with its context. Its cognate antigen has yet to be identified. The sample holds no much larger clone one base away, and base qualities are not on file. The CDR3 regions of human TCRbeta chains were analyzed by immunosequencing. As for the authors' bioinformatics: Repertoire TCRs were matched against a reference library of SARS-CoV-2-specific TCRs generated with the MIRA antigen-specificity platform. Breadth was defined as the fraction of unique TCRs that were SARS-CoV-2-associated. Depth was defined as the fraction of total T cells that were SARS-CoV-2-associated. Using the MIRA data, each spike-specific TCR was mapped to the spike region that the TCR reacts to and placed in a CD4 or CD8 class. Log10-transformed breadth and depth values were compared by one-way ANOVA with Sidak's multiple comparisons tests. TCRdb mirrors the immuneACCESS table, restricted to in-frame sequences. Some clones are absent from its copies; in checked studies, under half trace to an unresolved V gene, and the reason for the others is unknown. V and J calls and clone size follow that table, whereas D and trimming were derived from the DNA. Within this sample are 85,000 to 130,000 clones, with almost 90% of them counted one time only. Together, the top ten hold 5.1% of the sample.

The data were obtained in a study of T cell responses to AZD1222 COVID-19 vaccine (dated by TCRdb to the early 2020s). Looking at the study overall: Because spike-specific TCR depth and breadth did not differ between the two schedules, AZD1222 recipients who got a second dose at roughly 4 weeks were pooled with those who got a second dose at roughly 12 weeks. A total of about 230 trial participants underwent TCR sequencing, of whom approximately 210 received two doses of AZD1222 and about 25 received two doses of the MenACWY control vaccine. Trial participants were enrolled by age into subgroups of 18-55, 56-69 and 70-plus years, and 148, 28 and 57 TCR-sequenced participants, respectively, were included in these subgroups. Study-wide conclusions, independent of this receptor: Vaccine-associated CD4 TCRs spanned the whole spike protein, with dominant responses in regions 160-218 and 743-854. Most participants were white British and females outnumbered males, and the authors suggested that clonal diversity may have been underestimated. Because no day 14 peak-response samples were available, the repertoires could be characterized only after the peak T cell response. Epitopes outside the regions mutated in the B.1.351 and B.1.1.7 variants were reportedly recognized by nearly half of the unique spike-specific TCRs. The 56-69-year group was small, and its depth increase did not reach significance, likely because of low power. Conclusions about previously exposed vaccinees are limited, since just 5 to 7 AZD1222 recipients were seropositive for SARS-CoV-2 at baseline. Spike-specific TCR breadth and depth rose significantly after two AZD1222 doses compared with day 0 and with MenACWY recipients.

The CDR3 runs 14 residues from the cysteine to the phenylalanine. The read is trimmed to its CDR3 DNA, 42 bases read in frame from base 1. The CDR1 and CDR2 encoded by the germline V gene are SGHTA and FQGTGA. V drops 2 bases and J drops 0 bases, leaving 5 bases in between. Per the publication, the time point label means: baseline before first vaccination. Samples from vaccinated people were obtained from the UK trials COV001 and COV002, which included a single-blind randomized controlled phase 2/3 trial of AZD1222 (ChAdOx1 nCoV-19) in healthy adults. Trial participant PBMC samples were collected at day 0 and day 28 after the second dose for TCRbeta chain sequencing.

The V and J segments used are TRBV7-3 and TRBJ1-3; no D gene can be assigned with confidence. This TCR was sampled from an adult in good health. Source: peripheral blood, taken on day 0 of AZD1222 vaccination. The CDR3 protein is CASSLGTSGNTIYF. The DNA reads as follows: TGTGCCAGCAGCTTAGGAACCTCTGGAAACACCATATATTTT.